This T cell receptor (beta chain) was sequenced in a study of blood T cell repertoires in COVID-19 (dated by TCRdb to about 2020). Regarding the study in general: Samples from collaborators originated in the United States, Italy and Spain and spanned both the acute and convalescent phases of COVID-19. The material from the prospective study consisted of cDNA or gDNA derived from T cells, B-cell-depleted T cells, or PBMCs. The dataset comprised deeply sampled blood TCRbeta repertoires from subjects exposed to, actively infected with, or recovered from COVID-19. The repertoires were released in a freely available public database meant as a resource for research on the immune response to SARS-CoV-2. The samples were drawn from the first 160 participants of the ongoing ImmuneRACE study and from roughly 1,300 subjects provided by 6 global collaborators. The sample metadata nearly always contained a de-identified subject ID, COVID-19 status, age in years and sex. HLA class I and class II types, where available, came from metadata supplied by the sample provider rather than from assay-based typing.

The study at large found these results: Clinical and demographic metadata were provided uncurated, with the amount varying by source and participant.

Points on this clone: No antigen is known for it. Base qualities were left out, and no much larger clone turns up one base away.

From its cysteine to its phenylalanine, the CDR3 spans 14 amino acids. Left in the record is the CDR3 DNA by itself, 42 bases read in frame from the first base. V is cut back by 7 bases and J by 5 bases, with 11 bases in the junction unmatched. The germline V gene gives CDR1 as SQVTM and CDR2 as ANQGSEA. TCRbeta CDR3 regions were amplified from genomic DNA by means of the immunoSEQ Assay, a bias-controlled multiplex PCR. The paper's data handling went like this. Nucleated cell counts per sample were estimated from amplification of reference gene primers within the assay. To quantify the absolute abundance of each unique TCRbeta CDR3 rearrangement, sequence reads were collapsed and filtered. For each sample, productive Simpson clonality was calculated by taking the square root of Simpson's diversity index across productive rearrangements. Drawn from immuneACCESS, this table holds only the in-frame rearrangements with V and J called that TCRdb kept. Clones are partly lost; checked studies trace under half to an unresolved V gene and leave the rest unexplained. That table furnishes V, J and clone size, whereas the DNA furnished D and trimming. The sample table shows hundreds of thousands of clones, and approximately 90% are seen once. Just over 0.7% of the sample rests with the top ten.

Each collaborating institution followed its own protocols to collect whole blood in K2EDTA tubes. For TCRbeta analysis, collaborators shipped samples in one of three forms: frozen whole blood, isolated PBMCs, or DNA extracted from either of those sample types. The TCR comes from a man in his forties with acute or convalescent COVID-19. Rearrangement joined TRBV29-1 to TRBJ2-1; TRBD1 fits 7 bases in the junction. Sequences were obtained from peripheral blood. The nucleotide sequence reads TGCAGCGCCAAACAGGGACAGCTGGACAATGAGCAGTTCTTC. Translated, this gives CSAKQGQLDNEQFF.